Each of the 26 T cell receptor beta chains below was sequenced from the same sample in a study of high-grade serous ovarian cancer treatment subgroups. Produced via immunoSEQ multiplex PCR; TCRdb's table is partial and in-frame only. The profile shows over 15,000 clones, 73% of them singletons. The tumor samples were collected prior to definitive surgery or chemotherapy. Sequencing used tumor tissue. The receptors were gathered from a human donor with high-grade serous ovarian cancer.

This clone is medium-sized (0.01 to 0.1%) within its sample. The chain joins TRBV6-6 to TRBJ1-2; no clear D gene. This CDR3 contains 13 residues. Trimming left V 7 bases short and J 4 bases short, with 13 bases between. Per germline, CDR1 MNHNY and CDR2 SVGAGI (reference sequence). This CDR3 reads CASNPPTAYGYTF. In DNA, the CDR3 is TGTGCCAGCAACCCTCCTACAGCCTATGGCTACACCTTC.

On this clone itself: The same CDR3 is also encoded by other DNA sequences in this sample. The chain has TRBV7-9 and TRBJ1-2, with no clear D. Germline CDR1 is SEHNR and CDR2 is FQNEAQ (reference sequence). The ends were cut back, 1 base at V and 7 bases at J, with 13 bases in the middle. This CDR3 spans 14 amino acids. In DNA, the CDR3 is TGTGCCAGCAGCTTAGGGGATCGCGGTCGTGGCTACACCTTC. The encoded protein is CASSLGDRGRGYTF.

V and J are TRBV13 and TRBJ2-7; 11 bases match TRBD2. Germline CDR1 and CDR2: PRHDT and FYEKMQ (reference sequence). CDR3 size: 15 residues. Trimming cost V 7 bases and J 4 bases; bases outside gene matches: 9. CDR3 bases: TGTGCCAGCACCGCAAGGTCTAGCGGGGGGTACGAGCAGTACTTC. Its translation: CASTARSSGGYEQYF.

CDR3 nucleotide sequence: TGTGCCAGCCATGGGGGGCACAATGAGCAGTTCTTC. Protein product: CASHGGHNEQFF. The chain employs TRBV5-4 and TRBJ2-1; tentatively, D is TRBD1 or TRBD2 (6 bases each). V gave up 7 bases and J gave up 5 bases, with 10 bases separating them. The CDR3 totals 12 residues. The V gene's germline CDR1 is SGHNT and CDR2 YYREEE (reference sequence).

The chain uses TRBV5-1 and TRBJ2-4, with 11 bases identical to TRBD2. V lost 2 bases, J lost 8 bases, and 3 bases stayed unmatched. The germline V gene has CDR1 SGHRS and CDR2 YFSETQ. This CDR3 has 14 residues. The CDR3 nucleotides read TGCGCCAGCAGCTTTAGCGGGGGGGCAGACATTCAGTACTTC. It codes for CASSFSGGADIQYF.

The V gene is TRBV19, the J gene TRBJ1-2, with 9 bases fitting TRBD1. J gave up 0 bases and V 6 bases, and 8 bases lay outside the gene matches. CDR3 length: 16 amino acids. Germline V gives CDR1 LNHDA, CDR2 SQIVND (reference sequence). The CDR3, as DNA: TGTGCCAGTAGGGTGACAGGGGGACGTTCTAACTATGGCTACACCTTC. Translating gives CASRVTGGRSNYGYTF.

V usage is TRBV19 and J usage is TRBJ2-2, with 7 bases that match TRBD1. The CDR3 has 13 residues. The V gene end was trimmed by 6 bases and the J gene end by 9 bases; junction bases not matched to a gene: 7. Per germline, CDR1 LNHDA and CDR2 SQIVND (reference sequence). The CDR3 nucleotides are TGTGCCAGTAGCTCACAGGGGACCCGGGAGCTGTTTTTT. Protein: CASSSQGTRELFF.

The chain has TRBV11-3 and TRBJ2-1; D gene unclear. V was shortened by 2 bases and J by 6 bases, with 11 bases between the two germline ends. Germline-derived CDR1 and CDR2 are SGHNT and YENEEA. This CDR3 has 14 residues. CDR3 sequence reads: CASSLLGRGNEQFF. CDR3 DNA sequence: TGTGCCAGCAGCTTATTGGGCAGAGGCAATGAGCAGTTCTTC.

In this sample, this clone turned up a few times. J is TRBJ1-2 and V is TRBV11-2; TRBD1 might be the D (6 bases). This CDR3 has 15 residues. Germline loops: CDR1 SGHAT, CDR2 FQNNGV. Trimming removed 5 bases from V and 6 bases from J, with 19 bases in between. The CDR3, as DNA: TGTGCCAGCAGCCCTCTGTGGGGGCGGTCTCATGGCTACACCTTC. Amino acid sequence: CASSPLWGRSHGYTF.

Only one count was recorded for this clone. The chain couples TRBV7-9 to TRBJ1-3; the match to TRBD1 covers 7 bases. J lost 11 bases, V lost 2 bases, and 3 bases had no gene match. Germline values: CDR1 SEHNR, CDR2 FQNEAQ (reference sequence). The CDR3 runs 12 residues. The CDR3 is CASSLHRGSIYF. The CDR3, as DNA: TGTGCCAGCAGCTTACACAGGGGATCCATATATTTT.

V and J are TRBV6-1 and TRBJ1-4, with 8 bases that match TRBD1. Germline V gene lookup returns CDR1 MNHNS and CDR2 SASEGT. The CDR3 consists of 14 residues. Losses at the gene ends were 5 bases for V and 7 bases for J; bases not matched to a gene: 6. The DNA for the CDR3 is TGTGCCAGCAGTAGGGACAGGCCAGGTGAAAAACTGTTTTTT. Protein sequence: CASSRDRPGEKLFF.

The CDR3 reads CASSSTGGLSSYEQYF. CDR3 nucleotide sequence: TGTGCCAGCAGCTCCACGGGGGGGTTAAGCTCCTACGAGCAGTACTTC. The chain joins TRBV11-3 to TRBJ2-7; 8 nucleotides agree with TRBD2. CDR1 and CDR2 (germline): SGHNT, YENEEA. V gave up 4 bases and J gave up 0 bases; unmatched junction bases: 8. This CDR3 has 16 amino acids.

The CDR3 DNA follows: TGTGCCAGCAGCTTGGGAGGGGATCTCCACGAGCAGTACTTC. This codes for CASSLGGDLHEQYF. This rearrangement joins TRBV7-9 to TRBJ2-7, with 7 bases lining up with TRBD2. Losses at the gene ends were 3 bases for V and 5 bases for J; bases not matched to a gene: 7. In germline, CDR1 is SEHNR, CDR2 FQNEAQ (reference sequence). The CDR3 extends over 14 amino acids.

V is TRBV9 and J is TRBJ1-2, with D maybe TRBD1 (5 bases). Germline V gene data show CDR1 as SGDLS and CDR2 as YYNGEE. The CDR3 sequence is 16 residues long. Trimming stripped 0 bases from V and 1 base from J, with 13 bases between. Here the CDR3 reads CASSVATAGFNYGYTF. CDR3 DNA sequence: TGTGCCAGCAGCGTAGCTACGGCAGGGTTTAACTATGGCTACACCTTC.

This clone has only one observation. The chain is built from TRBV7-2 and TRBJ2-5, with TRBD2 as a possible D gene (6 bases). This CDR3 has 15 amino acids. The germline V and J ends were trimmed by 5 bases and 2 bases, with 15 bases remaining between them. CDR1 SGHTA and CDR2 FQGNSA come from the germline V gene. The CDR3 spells CASSGFAGIQETQYF. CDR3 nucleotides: TGTGCCAGCAGCGGATTCGCGGGGATACAAGAGACCCAGTACTTC.

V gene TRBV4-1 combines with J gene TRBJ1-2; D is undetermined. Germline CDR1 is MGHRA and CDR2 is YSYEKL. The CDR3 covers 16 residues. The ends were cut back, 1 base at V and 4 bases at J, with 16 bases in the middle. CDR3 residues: CASSQGLWGVGYGYTF. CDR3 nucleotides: TGCGCCAGCAGCCAAGGGTTGTGGGGAGTAGGCTATGGCTACACCTTC.

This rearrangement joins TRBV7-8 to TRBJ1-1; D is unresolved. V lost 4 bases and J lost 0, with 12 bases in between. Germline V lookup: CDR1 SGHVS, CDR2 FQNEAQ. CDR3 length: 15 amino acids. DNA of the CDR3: TGTGCCAGCAGCTCTGTCGCGGGGTTGAACACTGAAGCTTTCTTT. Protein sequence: CASSSVAGLNTEAFF.

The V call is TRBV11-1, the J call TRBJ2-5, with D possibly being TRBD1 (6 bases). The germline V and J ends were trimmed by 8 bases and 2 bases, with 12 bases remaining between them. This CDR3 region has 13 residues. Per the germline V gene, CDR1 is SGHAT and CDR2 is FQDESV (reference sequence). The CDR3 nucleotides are TGTGCCAGCGGCGACAGGACGCAAGAGACCCAGTACTTC. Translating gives CASGDRTQETQYF.

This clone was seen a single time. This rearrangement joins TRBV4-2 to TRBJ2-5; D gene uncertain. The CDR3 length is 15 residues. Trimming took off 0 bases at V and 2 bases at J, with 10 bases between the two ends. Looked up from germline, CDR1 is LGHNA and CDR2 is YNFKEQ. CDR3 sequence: CASSQDPDRQETQYF. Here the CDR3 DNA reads TGTGCCAGCAGCCAAGATCCGGACCGTCAAGAGACCCAGTACTTC.

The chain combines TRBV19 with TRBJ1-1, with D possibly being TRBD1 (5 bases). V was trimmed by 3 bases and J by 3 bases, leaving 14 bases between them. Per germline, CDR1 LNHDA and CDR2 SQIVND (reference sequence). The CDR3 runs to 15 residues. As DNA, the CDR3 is TGTGCCAGTAGTATTGGGGGGTTGGCATACACTGAAGCTTTCTTT. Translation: CASSIGGLAYTEAFF.

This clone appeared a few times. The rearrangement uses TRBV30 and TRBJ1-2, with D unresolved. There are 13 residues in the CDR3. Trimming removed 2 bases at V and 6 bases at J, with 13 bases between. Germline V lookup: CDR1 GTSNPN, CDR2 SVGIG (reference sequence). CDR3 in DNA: TGTGCCTGGAGTTGGACGGCCGTGGATGGCTACACCTTC. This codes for CAWSWTAVDGYTF.

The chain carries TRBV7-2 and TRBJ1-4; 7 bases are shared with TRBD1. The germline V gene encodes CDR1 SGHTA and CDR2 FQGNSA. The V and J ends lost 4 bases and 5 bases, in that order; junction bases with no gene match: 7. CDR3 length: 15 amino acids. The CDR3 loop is CASSSQGKVNEKLFF. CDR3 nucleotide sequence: TGTGCCAGCAGCTCACAGGGGAAGGTGAATGAAAAACTGTTTTTT.

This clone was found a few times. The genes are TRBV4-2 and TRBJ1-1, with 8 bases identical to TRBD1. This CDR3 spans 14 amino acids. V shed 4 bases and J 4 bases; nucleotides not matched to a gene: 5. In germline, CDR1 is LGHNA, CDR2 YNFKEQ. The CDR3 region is CASSRIDRGTEAFF. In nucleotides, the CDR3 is TGTGCCAGCAGCCGTATTGACAGGGGCACTGAAGCTTTCTTT.

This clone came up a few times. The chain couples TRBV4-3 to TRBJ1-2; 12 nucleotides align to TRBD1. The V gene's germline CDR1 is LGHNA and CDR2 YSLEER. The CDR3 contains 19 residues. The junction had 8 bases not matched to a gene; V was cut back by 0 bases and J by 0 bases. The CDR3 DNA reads TGCGCCAGCAGCCAAGAAGTAACCGGGACAGGGGGCGCTAACTATGGCTACACCTTC. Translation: CASSQEVTGTGGANYGYTF.

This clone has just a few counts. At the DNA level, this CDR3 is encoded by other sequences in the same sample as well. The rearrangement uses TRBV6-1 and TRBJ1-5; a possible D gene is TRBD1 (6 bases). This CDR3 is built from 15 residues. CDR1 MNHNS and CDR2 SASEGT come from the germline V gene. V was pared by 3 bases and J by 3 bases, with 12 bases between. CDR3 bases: TGTGCCAGCAGTGATTGGGGGGGCTCCAATCAGCCCCAGCATTTT. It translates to CASSDWGGSNQPQHF.

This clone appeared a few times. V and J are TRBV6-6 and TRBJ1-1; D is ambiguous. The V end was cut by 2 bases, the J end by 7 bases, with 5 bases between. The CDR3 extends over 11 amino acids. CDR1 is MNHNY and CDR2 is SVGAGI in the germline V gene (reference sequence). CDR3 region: CASSYRGEAFF. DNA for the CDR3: TGTGCCAGCAGTTACCGGGGTGAAGCTTTCTTT.